These 13 T cell receptor beta chains share one sample of origin, sequenced in a study of cytomegalovirus exposure and HLA in healthy donors. This PCR relied on a set of 60 Vbeta primers and 13 Jbeta primers. Assay: immunoSEQ multiplex PCR; the TCRdb copy retains only in-frame clones and omits some. The repertoire consists of around 200,000 clones, with around 83% occurring once and the leading ten covering 1.6%. Material: PBMCs. The receptors derive from a man aged 45-60 years in good health and CMV-seronegative.

This clone was detected only once. The chain links TRBV7-6 to TRBJ2-3; perhaps TRBD1 as D (5 bases). With 1 base removed from V and 3 bases from J, the gap between germline ends came to 14 bases. Germline V lookup: CDR1 SGHVS, CDR2 FNYEAQ. The CDR3 has 16 residues. The CDR3 spells CASSLVFGQGTDTQYF. The CDR3 region has the DNA TGTGCCAGCAGCTTAGTTTTTGGGCAGGGTACAGATACGCAGTATTTT.

This chain joins TRBV28 and TRBJ2-5, with unresolved D. Near its end, the DNA agrees better with TRBJ2-7, so the J call may be wrong. The CDR3 totals 14 residues. Germline V gene lookup returns CDR1 MDHEN and CDR2 SYDVKM. In DNA, the CDR3 is TGTGCCAGCAGTCCTAGGCCCGGTTGGTACGAGCAGTACTTC. Its translation is CASSPRPGWYEQYF.

The chain has TRBV5-1 and TRBJ2-7, with 11 bases matching TRBD2. CDR1 SGHRS and CDR2 YFSETQ come from the germline V gene. This CDR3 is built from 14 residues. With V trimmed by 6 bases and J by 2 bases, 4 bases remained unmatched. CDR3 sequence reads: CASTMTSGAYEQYF. The DNA of the CDR3 is TGCGCCAGCACCATGACTAGCGGGGCCTACGAGCAGTACTTC.

This clone was counted once. The CDR3 DNA follows: TGCAGCGTTGGGCAGGCGCAAGAGACCCAGTACTTC. Encoded protein: CSVGQAQETQYF. The chain uses TRBV29-1 and TRBJ2-5; D remains ambiguous. V gave up 4 bases and J gave up 2 bases, with 8 bases separating them. This CDR3 contains 12 residues. CDR1 and CDR2 (germline): SQVTM, ANQGSEA.

The chain couples TRBV18 to TRBJ1-4; possible D gene TRBD1, 6 bases. With 6 bases removed from V and 8 bases from J, the gap between germline ends came to 19 bases. Germline lookup yields CDR1 KGHSH and CDR2 LQKENI. This CDR3 spans 15 amino acids. The CDR3 region has the DNA TGTGCCAGCTCCCCCAGTCTACAGGGCATAGAAAAACTGTTTTTT. Amino acids: CASSPSLQGIEKLFF.

The chain joins TRBV28 to TRBJ1-2; 7 positions agree with TRBD1. CDR3 length: 16 amino acids. Germline assignment: CDR1 MDHEN and CDR2 SYDVKM. The trim removed 5 bases at V and 4 bases at J, leaving 13 bases unmatched. For the CDR3, the DNA is TGTGCCAGCAGTCCCGCCCTTGGAGGGGGCGTCTATGGCTACACCTTC. Translating gives CASSPALGGGVYGYTF.

This clone occurred a few times. The chain is built from TRBV6-6 and TRBJ1-4, with 11 bases lining up with TRBD1. The trim removed 6 bases at V and 8 bases at J, leaving 8 bases unmatched. This CDR3 is 15 amino acids long. Per germline, CDR1 MNHNY and CDR2 SVGAGI (reference sequence). CDR3 nucleotide sequence: TGTGCCAGCAGGGACGGGACAGGGGGATCCGAAAAACTGTTTTTT. It specifies CASRDGTGGSEKLFF.

This clone was observed a handful of times. This chain joins TRBV7-9 and TRBJ2-5; a possible D gene is TRBD2 (6 bases). V was clipped by 9 bases and J by 1 base, with 9 bases between them. Germline V gives CDR1 SEHNR, CDR2 FQNEAQ (reference sequence). This CDR3 comprises 12 residues. The DNA of the CDR3 is TGTGCCAGTACGACTAGCCAAGAGACCCAGTACTTC. Amino acids: CASTTSQETQYF.

The rearrangement joins TRBV19 to TRBJ2-5, with D perhaps matching TRBD2 (6 bases). The J call is uncertain, as TRBJ2-7 better fits the DNA end. The CDR3 runs 13 residues. Germline V gene data show CDR1 as LNHDA and CDR2 as SQIVND (reference sequence). CDR3 residues: CASAGQGYYEQYF. As DNA, the CDR3 is TGTGCCAGTGCGGGGCAGGGCTATTACGAGCAGTACTTC.

This clone was recorded only once. The V and J genes are TRBV7-9 and TRBJ2-5, with a possible D match to TRBD2 (5 bases). This CDR3 has 13 residues. The germline gives CDR1 SEHNR, CDR2 FQNEAQ (reference sequence). Between the trimmed V and J ends, which lost 1 base and 7 bases, there was a span of 10 bases. The CDR3: CASSLERAGTQYF. DNA for the CDR3: TGTGCCAGCAGCTTAGAGAGGGCAGGGACCCAGTACTTC. The whole variable domain, remainder taken from reference TRBV7-9 and TRBJ2-5, is DTGVSQNPRHKITKRGQNVTFRCDPISEHNRLYWYRQTLGQGPEFLTYFQNEAQLEKSRLLSDRFSAERPKGSFSTLEIQRTEQGDSAMYLCASSLERAGTQYFGPGTRLLVL.

The genes are TRBV4-3 and TRBJ2-5; D possibly corresponds to TRBD2 (6 bases). The DNA end lines up better with TRBJ2-7; the J call may be wrong. Germline values: CDR1 LGHNA, CDR2 YSLEER. This CDR3 spans 16 amino acids. This CDR3 reads CASSQGHVSGSYEQYF. CDR3 in DNA: TGCGCCAGCAGCCAAGGACACGTTAGCGGCTCCTACGAGCAGTACTTC.

This sequence joins TRBV18 and TRBJ1-5; D is ambiguous. V dropped 1 base and J dropped 2 bases, with 15 bases sitting between them. CDR1 is KGHSH, CDR2 LQKENI, per germline. This CDR3 contains 17 residues. CDR3 residues: CASSPLPRGSGNQPQHF. The CDR3, as DNA: TGTGCCAGCTCACCACTTCCCCGCGGGAGTGGCAATCAGCCCCAGCATTTT. Filled out from reference TRBV18 and TRBJ1-5, the complete variable domain reads NAGVMQNPRHLVRRRGQEARLRCSPMKGHSHVYWYRQLPEEGLKFMVYLQKENIIDESGMPKERFSAEFPKEGPSILRIQQVVRGDSAAYFCASSPLPRGSGNQPQHFGDGTRLSIL.

The chain employs TRBV5-1 and TRBJ2-7; tentative D call: TRBD2 (5 bases). The CDR3 spans 13 residues. V was shortened by 1 base and J by 3 bases, with 8 bases between the two germline ends. CDR1 SGHRS and CDR2 YFSETQ come from the germline V gene. The CDR3 sequence is CASSLLLGYEQYF. DNA for the CDR3: TGCGCCAGCAGCTTGTTACTAGGCTACGAGCAGTACTTC.